A single sample gave rise to the 22 T cell receptor beta chains below, sequenced in a study of regulatory T cells in long-lasting Graves disease. Time point here: newly diagnosed GD, antithyroid drugs for less than 3 months. PBMCs provided the RNA from which the TCR library was made. Construction of the TCR beta libraries employed iRepertoire HTBI primers in conjunction with Arm-PCR of CDR3 regions. TCRdb re-called the multiplex PCR reads with MiXCR, one entry per CDR3 protein. Among approximately 540,000 distinct CDR3 sequences, about 12% were seen once, and the ten largest hold approximately 9%. The same data also contributed to another study, on T cells in Graves' hyperthyroidism and ophthalmopathy.

The material was peripheral blood mononuclear cells (PBMCs), obtained at new diagnosis, from a patient treated with antithyroid drugs. All receptors derive from a woman aged 30 to 39 with Graves disease.

With respect to this clonotype: A read error may be the cause here, since a much bigger clone is one base away. The chain carries TRBV29-1 and TRBJ2-1; unclear D gene. V was trimmed by 4 bases and J by 10 bases, leaving 20 bases between them. The CDR3 covers 14 residues. Germline assignment: CDR1 SQVTM and CDR2 ANQGSEA. In DNA form, the CDR3 reads TGCAGCGTTGTAACTGTCCTAAGCTCCTACGAGCAGTTCTTC. Its protein is CSVVTVLSSYEQFF.

This clonotype was picked up many times. V is TRBV27 and J is TRBJ2-7, with D perhaps TRBD2 (5 bases). V shed 0 bases and J shed 0 bases, with 12 bases lying between them. This CDR3 is built from 16 residues. From germline, CDR1 is MNHEY and CDR2 SMNVEV (reference sequence). CDR3 loop: CASSLSLGLSSYEQYF. CDR3 coding DNA: TGTGCCAGCAGTTTATCCCTTGGACTGAGCTCCTACGAGCAGTACTTC.

This clonotype has more than one count but fewer than ten. CDR3: CASSEWGGGPYEQYF. In nucleotides, the CDR3 is TGCGCCAGCAGTGAGTGGGGTGGAGGGCCCTACGAGCAGTACTTC. The rearrangement uses TRBV10-2 and TRBJ2-7; D is perhaps TRBD2 (6 bases). The ends were cut back, 1 base at V and 2 bases at J, with 12 bases in the middle. The length of the CDR3 is 15 residues. The germline V gene encodes CDR1 WSHSY and CDR2 SAAADI.

This clonotype was seen at least ten times. The chain recombines TRBV7-3 with TRBJ2-2, with D possibly matching TRBD1 (6 bases). V shed 2 bases and J shed 6 bases, with 19 bases lying between them. Per germline, CDR1 SGHTA and CDR2 FQGTGA. This CDR3 contains 17 residues. The CDR3 loop reads CASSLEQGGLGAGELFF. CDR3 bases: TGTGCCAGCAGCTTAGAACAGGGCGGTCTAGGCGCCGGGGAGCTGTTTTTT.

This rearrangement joins TRBV25-1 to TRBJ2-1; D perhaps matches TRBD2 (6 bases). The CDR3 sequence is 18 residues long. Germline V gene sequence: CDR1 MGHDK, CDR2 SYGVNS. V was trimmed by 3 bases and J by 4 bases, leaving 22 bases between them. The CDR3: CASSDRPGTFLGYNEQFF. The CDR3 nucleotides are TGTGCCAGCAGTGACCGTCCCGGGACTTTTTTGGGGTACAATGAGCAGTTCTTC.

The V and J genes are TRBV7-2 and TRBJ1-6, with 12 bases lining up with TRBD1. CDR3 length equals 19 residues. Trimming took 3 bases from V and 3 from J; bases not matched to a gene: 9. Germline V CDR1 and CDR2: SGHTA, FQGNSA. Here the CDR3 reads CASSFLGQGASNYNSPLHF. The CDR3 DNA follows: TGTGCCAGCAGCTTCTTGGGACAGGGGGCTTCTAACTATAATTCACCCCTCCACTTT.

In its sample, this clonotype was seen a few times. The chain couples TRBV6-5 to TRBJ2-1; 7 nucleotides agree with TRBD1. The trim removed 2 bases at V and 2 bases at J, leaving 6 bases unmatched. CDR3 size: 16 residues. Germline CDR1 reads MNHEY; CDR2 reads SVGAGI. The CDR3 sequence: CASSYDWDSTYNEQFF. In DNA, the CDR3 is TGTGCCAGCAGTTACGACTGGGACAGTACCTACAATGAGCAGTTCTTC.

This clonotype was seen a handful of times. The chain is built from TRBV19 and TRBJ1-2; the D gene is possibly TRBD1 (6 bases). This CDR3 contains 15 residues. The ends were cut back, 4 bases at V and 4 bases at J, with 16 bases in the middle. CDR1 and CDR2 (germline): LNHDA, SQIVND (reference sequence). The CDR3 reads CASSTPSRGGYGYTF. The CDR3 bases are TGTGCCAGTAGTACTCCCTCCAGGGGTGGCTATGGCTACACCTTC.

This clonotype was counted at least ten times. The rearrangement joins TRBV28 to TRBJ2-7; D unresolved. Trimming removed 6 bases at V and 2 bases at J, with 11 bases between. CDR3 length: 13 amino acids. Per germline, CDR1 MDHEN and CDR2 SYDVKM. Here the CDR3 reads CASSLDGTYEQYF. CDR3 DNA: TGTGCCAGCAGCTTAGACGGAACCTACGAGCAGTACTTC.

Of note for this clonotype: This sequence is one base from a far larger clone and is likely a read error. The CDR3 region has the DNA TGTGCCAGCAGCACCGGGACAGGGGCAGCTAATGAAAAACTGTTTTTT. Amino acids: CASSTGTGAANEKLFF. This sequence joins TRBV12-3 or TRBV12-4 and TRBJ1-4, with 10 positions matching TRBD1. The CDR3 consists of 16 residues. V lost 6 bases to trimming and J lost 3 bases; unmatched junction nucleotides: 7.

This clonotype was detected ten times or more. V gene TRBV28 combines with J gene TRBJ2-3; 7 nucleotides match TRBD1. This CDR3 is 13 amino acids long. Germline V gene lookup returns CDR1 MDHEN and CDR2 SYDVKM. Trimming cost V 6 bases and J 4 bases; bases outside gene matches: 4. The CDR3 loop reads CASSPDRADTQYF. The CDR3 region has the DNA TGTGCCAGCAGCCCAGACAGGGCAGATACGCAGTATTTT. The full variable domain, rest sourced from reference TRBV28 and TRBJ2-3, is DVKVTQSSRYLVKRTGEKVFLECVQDMDHENMFWYRQDPGLGLRLIYFSYDVKMKEKGDIPEGYSVSREKKERFSLILESASTNQTSMYLCASSPDRADTQYFGPGTRLTVL.

Many counts were recorded for this clonotype. The rearrangement joins TRBV3-1 to TRBJ2-1; possible D gene TRBD1, 5 bases. Trimming cost V 0 bases and J 3 bases, with 12 bases left between them. Germline CDR1 reads LGHDT; CDR2 reads YNNKEL (reference sequence). This CDR3 is 16 amino acids long. CDR3 in amino acids: CASSQDRVRGYNEQFF. CDR3 nucleotide sequence: TGTGCCAGCAGCCAAGACAGGGTAAGGGGCTACAATGAGCAGTTCTTC.

In its sample, this clonotype was seen many times. The J gene is TRBJ2-3, the V gene TRBV24-1; D is tentatively TRBD1 or TRBD2 (5 bases each). The V end was cut by 4 bases, the J end by 2 bases, with 6 bases between. The CDR3 is made up of 13 amino acids. CDR1 is KGHDR, CDR2 SFDVKD, per germline. The CDR3 coding sequence is TGTGCCACCAGTGAGGGGACCACAGATACGCAGTATTTT. It translates to CATSEGTTDTQYF.

Many counts were recorded for this clonotype. This chain uses TRBV27 with TRBJ1-1, with D uncertain. The germline V gene encodes CDR1 MNHEY and CDR2 SMNVEV (reference sequence). The CDR3 covers 12 residues. Between the trimmed V and J ends, which lost 5 bases and 5 bases, there was a span of 9 bases. The CDR3 nucleotides read TGTGCCAGCAGTGGACTCTCTACTGAAGCTTTCTTT. It specifies CASSGLSTEAFF.

This clonotype was counted many times. The chain links TRBV2 to TRBJ1-6; 8 positions agree with TRBD1. Trimming took 3 bases from V and 10 from J; bases not matched to a gene: 2. The CDR3 has 13 residues. Germline V gene lookup returns CDR1 SNHLY and CDR2 FYNNEI. The CDR3, as DNA: TGTGCCAGCAGTGACAGGGGGCAGTCACCCCTCCACTTT. Translating it yields CASSDRGQSPLHF.

This clonotype was observed at least ten times. The chain has TRBV7-9 and TRBJ2-3, with TRBD1 matching 7 bases. CDR3 length: 14 amino acids. The ends lost 10 bases at V and 2 bases at J; junction bases unmatched: 9. The germline V gene has CDR1 SEHNR and CDR2 FQNEAQ (reference sequence). This CDR3 reads CATGTVLPTDTQYF. CDR3 sequence (DNA): TGTGCCACCGGGACAGTCCTCCCCACAGATACGCAGTATTTT.

This clonotype was observed at least ten times. The J gene is TRBJ2-3, the V gene TRBV12-3 or TRBV12-4, with 8 bases that match TRBD1. The CDR3 sequence is 14 residues long. The V segment lost 5 bases and the J segment 4 bases; nucleotides outside the gene matches: 5. The CDR3 spells CASSLRQGSDTQYF. The CDR3, as DNA: TGTGCCAGCAGTCTAAGACAGGGGTCAGATACGCAGTATTTT.

This clonotype was observed at least ten times. This sequence joins TRBV2 and TRBJ2-3; D call uncertain. In germline, CDR1 is SNHLY, CDR2 FYNNEI. The CDR3 runs to 12 residues. V lost 6 bases and J 6 bases, leaving 10 bases between the germline ends. The CDR3 sequence: CASRLIDDTQYF. As DNA, the CDR3 is TGTGCCAGCAGGCTCATCGACGATACGCAGTATTTT.

This clonotype was seen only a few times. The V gene is TRBV9, the J gene TRBJ2-3; D ambiguous. Germline CDR1 reads SGDLS; CDR2 reads YYNGEE. Trimming cost V 3 bases and J 0 bases, with 8 bases left between them. This CDR3 comprises 14 residues. The CDR3 spells CASSAGTSTDTQYF. In DNA form, the CDR3 reads TGTGCCAGCAGCGCCGGAACTAGCACAGATACGCAGTATTTT.

This clonotype was counted many times. The chain carries TRBV6-2 or TRBV6-3 and TRBJ1-5, with D possibly TRBD1 on 6 matching bases. Germline assignment: CDR1 MNHEY and CDR2 SVGEGT. The CDR3 contains 14 residues. Trimming removed 1 base from V and 2 bases from J, with 6 bases in between. The CDR3 protein is CASSYYRGNQPQHF. CDR3 DNA: TGTGCCAGCAGTTACTACAGGGGCAATCAGCCCCAGCATTTT.

This clonotype came up a few times. The chain combines TRBV5-5 with TRBJ2-5; D uncertain. V lost 3 bases, J lost 5 bases, and 8 bases lay in between. Germline lookup yields CDR1 SGHKS and CDR2 YYEKEE (reference sequence). The CDR3 runs 12 residues. The CDR3 sequence: CASSSYEETQYF. In nucleotides, the CDR3 is TGTGCCAGCAGCTCTTATGAGGAGACCCAGTACTTC.

This clonotype was found a few times. V is TRBV6-9 and J is TRBJ2-3; TRBD2 might be the D (6 bases). Trimming left V 3 bases short and J 2 bases short, with 9 bases between. The CDR3 consists of 14 residues. Germline lookup yields CDR1 MNHGY and CDR2 SVAAGI. The CDR3 DNA sequence: TGTGCCAGCAGTTACCGCGGGGCCACAGATACGCAGTATTTT. This gives the protein CASSYRGATDTQYF.